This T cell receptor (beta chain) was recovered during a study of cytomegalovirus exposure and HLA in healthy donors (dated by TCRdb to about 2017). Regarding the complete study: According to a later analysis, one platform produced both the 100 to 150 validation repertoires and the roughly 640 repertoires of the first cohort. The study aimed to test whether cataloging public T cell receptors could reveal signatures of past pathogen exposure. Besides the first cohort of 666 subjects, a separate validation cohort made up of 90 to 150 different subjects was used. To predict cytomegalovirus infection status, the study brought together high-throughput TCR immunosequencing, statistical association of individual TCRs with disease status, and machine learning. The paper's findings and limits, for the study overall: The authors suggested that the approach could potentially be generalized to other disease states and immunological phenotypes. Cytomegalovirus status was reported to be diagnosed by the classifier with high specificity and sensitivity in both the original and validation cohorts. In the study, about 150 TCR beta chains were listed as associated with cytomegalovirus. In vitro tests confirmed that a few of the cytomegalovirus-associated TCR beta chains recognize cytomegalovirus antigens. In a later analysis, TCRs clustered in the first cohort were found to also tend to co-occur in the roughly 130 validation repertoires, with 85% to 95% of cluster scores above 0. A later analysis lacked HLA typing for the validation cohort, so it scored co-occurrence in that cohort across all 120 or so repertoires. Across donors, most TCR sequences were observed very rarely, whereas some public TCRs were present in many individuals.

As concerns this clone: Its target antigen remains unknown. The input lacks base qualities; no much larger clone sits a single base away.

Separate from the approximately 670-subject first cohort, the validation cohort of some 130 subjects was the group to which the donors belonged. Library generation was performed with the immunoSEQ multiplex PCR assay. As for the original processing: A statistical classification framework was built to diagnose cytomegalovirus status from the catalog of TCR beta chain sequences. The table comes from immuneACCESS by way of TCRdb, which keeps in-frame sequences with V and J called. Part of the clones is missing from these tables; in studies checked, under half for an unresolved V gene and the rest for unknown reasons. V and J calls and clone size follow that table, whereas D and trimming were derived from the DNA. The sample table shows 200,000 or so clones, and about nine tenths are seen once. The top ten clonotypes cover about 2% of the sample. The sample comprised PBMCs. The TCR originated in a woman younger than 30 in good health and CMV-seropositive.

The CDR3 region has the sequence CASSIRGTGSYEQYF. The nucleotide sequence is given as TGTGCCAGTAGTATTCGGGGGACAGGTTCCTACGAGCAGTACTTC. Recombination linked TRBV19 to TRBJ2-7, with 8 bases in between that match TRBD1. Reading from cysteine to phenylalanine, the CDR3 counts 15 amino acids. Only the CDR3 region is kept as DNA, spanning 45 bases read in frame from base 1. Trimming takes 3 bases off V and 1 base off J; junction bases not matched to a gene: 5. CDR1 and CDR2 were assigned from the germline V gene (reference sequence) as LNHDA and SQIVND.